These 7 T cell receptor beta chains originate from one sample sequenced in a study of glioma-infiltrating T cells. TCR alpha and beta CDR3 regions were amplified from RNA using iRepertoire nested multiplex PCR. MiXCR was run by TCRdb on the multiplex PCR reads, yielding one entry per CDR3 protein. Of about 140,000 distinct CDR3 sequences listed, about two fifths were seen once; the top ten hold around 18%. The sample consisted of glioma tissue, nonneoplastic brain tissue, or PBMCs (not recorded which). Receptors originate from a human donor with low-grade glioma or glioblastoma, undergoing nonglioma brain surgery, or in good health (not recorded which).

The chain has TRBV6-1 and TRBJ2-1; tentatively, D is TRBD2 (6 bases). V gave up 7 bases and J gave up 16 bases, with 20 bases separating them. This CDR3 has 12 residues. Germline CDR1 is MNHNS and CDR2 is SASEGT. The CDR3 is CASTATRPGKFF. CDR3 in DNA: TGTGCCAGCACCGCGACTAGGCCTGGGAAATTCTTC.

On this clonotype: Compared with germline, one end of the junction differs, possibly owing to a read error. This chain uses TRBV6-4 with TRBJ2-3; 11 nucleotides line up with TRBD2. Germline CDR1 MRHNA, CDR2 SNTAGT. The CDR3 runs 18 residues. The DNA of the CDR3 is TGTGCTAGCAGTGACTCGATTAGCGGGAGGGCCATTACAGATACGCAGTATTTT. This sequence encodes CASSDSISGRAITDTQYF.

Only a few counts were recorded for this clonotype. This chain's CDR3 is CASSLGPADTQYF. CDR3 DNA sequence: TGTGCCAGCAGTTTAGGGCCTGCAGATACGCAGTATTTT. This sequence joins TRBV6-1 and TRBJ2-3; the D is unclear. This CDR3 has 13 residues. V lost 5 bases and J 4 bases, leaving 10 bases between the germline ends. From germline, CDR1 is MNHNS and CDR2 SASEGT.

This clonotype was picked up a small number of times. The chain is built from TRBV6-1 and TRBJ1-5; D is unresolved. The CDR3 is 13 amino acids. V gave up 5 bases and J gave up 7 bases, with 12 bases separating them. Looked up from germline, CDR1 is MNHNS and CDR2 is SASEGT. The CDR3 region is CASSPEVGQPQHF. The CDR3 region has the DNA TGTGCCAGCAGTCCCGAGGTTGGGCAGCCCCAGCATTTT.

The V call is TRBV2, the J call TRBJ2-3; no clear D. V dropped 6 bases and J dropped 6 bases, with 13 bases sitting between them. This CDR3 contains 13 residues. Per germline, CDR1 SNHLY and CDR2 FYNNEI. The CDR3 DNA is TGTGCCAGCAGCACCTTCAGGTCCGATACGCAGTATTTT. It codes for CASSTFRSDTQYF.

With respect to this clonotype: The junction departs from the called germline gene at one end, perhaps through a read error. CDR3 nucleotide sequence: TGTGCCACCAGTGACTCGGGCCGCATCTATGGCTACACCTTC. Its translation: CATSDSGRIYGYTF. The gene calls are TRBV10-3 and TRBJ1-2; D gene ambiguous. The germline gives CDR1 ENHRY, CDR2 SYGVKD. CDR3 length equals 14 residues.

This clonotype was seen more than once but under ten times. The V gene is TRBV14, the J gene TRBJ1-1, with no clear D. There are 13 residues in the CDR3. Germline CDR1 SGHDN, CDR2 FVKESK. With 1 base removed from V and 8 bases from J, the gap between germline ends came to 11 bases. The CDR3 nucleotides read TGTGCCAGCAGCCAAGTATCCAGAAGGGAAGCTTTCTTT. Translation gives CASSQVSRREAFF.